These T cell receptor beta chains were read from a single sample in a study of T cells after yellow fever vaccination. From the 5' RACE reads, TCRdb called clonotypes with MiXCR, one entry per CDR3 protein. This repertoire shows about 240,000 distinct CDR3 sequences, 6.9% found once; its top ten account for 0.65% to 0.9%. The sequencing here drew on CD4+ T cells sorted from PBMCs, taken 15 days after the yellow fever booster vaccination. These receptors all come from a man between 25 and 39 years old who received the YFV17D yellow fever vaccine. Both conserved end residues are trimmed from each CDR3. The order of the fields is CDR3 protein, V gene, J gene.

ASSRRPAGDTQY	TRBV27	TRBJ2-3
ASGEWGSAEAF	TRBV5-1	TRBJ1-1
ASILRQGSSREQY	TRBV7-2	TRBJ2-7
ASSFGPGGRGDTQY	TRBV7-2	TRBJ2-3
ASRMGQELF	TRBV27	TRBJ1-4
ASSFDSGRVNEQF	TRBV13	TRBJ2-1
ASSVEGYSPLH	TRBV9	TRBJ1-6
ASAHLGVRENEQF	TRBV7-9	TRBJ2-1
ASKTLLGGAPYEQY	TRBV6-1	TRBJ2-7
SVDGTVYEQY	TRBV29-1	TRBJ2-7
ASSVEGIGNSPLH	TRBV5-1	TRBJ1-6
SARGSGTGRSGELF	TRBV20-1	TRBJ2-2
ASSSEPGQGARQY	TRBV9	TRBJ2-7
ASSRDFNTGELF	TRBV5-1	TRBJ2-2
ASRSSGTNTGELF	TRBV28	TRBJ2-2
ASSSQGPYNEQF	TRBV6-2/TRBV6-3	TRBJ2-1
SAGTGVTDTQY	TRBV20-1	TRBJ2-3
ASRRAGNTDTQY	TRBV12-3/TRBV12-4	TRBJ2-3
ASSFLGTGGTEAF	TRBV7-2	TRBJ1-1
ASSYISGANVLT	TRBV5-6	TRBJ2-6
ASSYSLGPPGRGSIQY	TRBV6-2/TRBV6-3	TRBJ2-4
ASSPDRNGETQY	TRBV18	TRBJ2-5
ASSTGRQETQY	TRBV28	TRBJ2-5
ATVLAEETQY	TRBV24-1	TRBJ2-5
ASSFPSGREHGELF	TRBV5-4	TRBJ2-2
SAREQGADTQY	TRBV20-1	TRBJ2-3
AISETSGRKETQY	TRBV10-3	TRBJ2-5
ASRSGQGILMNTEAF	TRBV5-1	TRBJ1-1
ASSREYNEQF	TRBV27	TRBJ2-1
ASSQERYFNNEQF	TRBV23-1	TRBJ2-1
ASSLFQRSRVTNEKLF	TRBV5-1	TRBJ1-4
SVLAGVEDTQY	TRBV20-1	TRBJ2-3
ASGTSTLGGDTQY	TRBV7-2	TRBJ2-3
ASRRSGVSGGTEQY	TRBV6-2/TRBV6-3	TRBJ2-7
SATERDKYEQY	TRBV20-1	TRBJ2-7
ASRNLLGLAGGPPYEQY	TRBV23-1	TRBJ2-7
ASSKRATQY	TRBV12-3/TRBV12-4	TRBJ2-5